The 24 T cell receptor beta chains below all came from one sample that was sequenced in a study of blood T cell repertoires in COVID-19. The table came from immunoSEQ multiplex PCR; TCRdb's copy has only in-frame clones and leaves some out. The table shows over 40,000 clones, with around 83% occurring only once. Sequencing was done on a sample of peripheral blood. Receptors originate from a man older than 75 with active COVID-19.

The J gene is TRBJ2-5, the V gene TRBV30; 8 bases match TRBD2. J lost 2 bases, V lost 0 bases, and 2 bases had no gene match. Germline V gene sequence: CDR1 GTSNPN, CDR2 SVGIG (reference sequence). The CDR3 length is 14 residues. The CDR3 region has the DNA TGTGCCTGGAGTGTTAGCGGGGCGCAAGAGACCCAGTACTTC. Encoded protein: CAWSVSGAQETQYF. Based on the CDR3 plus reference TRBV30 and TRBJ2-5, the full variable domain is SQTIHQWPATLVQPVGSPLSLECTVEGTSNPNLYWYRQAAGRGLQLLFYSVGIGQISSEVPQNLSASRPQDRQFILSSKKLLLSDSGFYLCAWSVSGAQETQYFGPGTRLLVL.

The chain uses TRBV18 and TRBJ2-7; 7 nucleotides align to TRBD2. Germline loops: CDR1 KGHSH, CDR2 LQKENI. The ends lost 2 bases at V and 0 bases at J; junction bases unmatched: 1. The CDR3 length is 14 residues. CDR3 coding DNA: TGTGCCAGCTCACCAGGCGGGAGCTCCTACGAGCAGTACTTC. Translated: CASSPGGSSYEQYF.

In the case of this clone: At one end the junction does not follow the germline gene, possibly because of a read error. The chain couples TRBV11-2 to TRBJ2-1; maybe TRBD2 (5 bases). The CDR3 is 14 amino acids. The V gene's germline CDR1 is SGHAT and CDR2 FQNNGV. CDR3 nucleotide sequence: TGTGCCAGCCGCTTCGACCGCGGCGGAGGTGAGCAGTTCTTC. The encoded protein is CASRFDRGGGEQFF.

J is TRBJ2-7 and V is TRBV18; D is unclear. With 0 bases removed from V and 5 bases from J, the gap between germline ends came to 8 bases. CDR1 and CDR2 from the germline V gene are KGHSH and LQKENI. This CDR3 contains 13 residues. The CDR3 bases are TGTGCCAGCTCACCACCGGTTCGAGACGAGCAGTACTTC. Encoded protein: CASSPPVRDEQYF.

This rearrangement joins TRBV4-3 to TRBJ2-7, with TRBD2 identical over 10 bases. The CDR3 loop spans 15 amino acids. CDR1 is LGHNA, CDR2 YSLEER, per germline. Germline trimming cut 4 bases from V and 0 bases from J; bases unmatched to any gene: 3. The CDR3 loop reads CASSRAGGSSYEQYF. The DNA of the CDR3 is TGCGCCAGCAGCCGAGCGGGAGGGAGCTCCTACGAGCAGTACTTC.

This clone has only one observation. The CDR3, as DNA: TGTGCCAGCAGTGTTGAGGGAACTAACTATGGCTACACCTTC. As protein: CASSVEGTNYGYTF. The V gene is TRBV25-1, the J gene TRBJ1-2, with D unresolved. This CDR3 is built from 14 residues. Trimming took off 4 bases at V and 0 bases at J, with 9 bases between the two ends. Germline V CDR1 and CDR2: MGHDK, SYGVNS.

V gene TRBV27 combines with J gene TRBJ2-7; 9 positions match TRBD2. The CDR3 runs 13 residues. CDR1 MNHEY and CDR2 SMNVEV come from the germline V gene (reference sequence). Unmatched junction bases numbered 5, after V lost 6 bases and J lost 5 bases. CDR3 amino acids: CASRRGGGNEQYF. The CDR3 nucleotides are TGTGCCAGCAGACGCGGGGGGGGAAACGAGCAGTACTTC.

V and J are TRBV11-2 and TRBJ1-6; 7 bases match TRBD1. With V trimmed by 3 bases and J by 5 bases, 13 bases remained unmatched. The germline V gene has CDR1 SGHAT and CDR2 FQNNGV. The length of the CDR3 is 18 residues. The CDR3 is CASSFWRDRVRDNSPLHF. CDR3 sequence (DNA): TGTGCCAGCAGCTTCTGGCGGGACAGAGTGAGGGATAATTCACCCCTCCACTTT.

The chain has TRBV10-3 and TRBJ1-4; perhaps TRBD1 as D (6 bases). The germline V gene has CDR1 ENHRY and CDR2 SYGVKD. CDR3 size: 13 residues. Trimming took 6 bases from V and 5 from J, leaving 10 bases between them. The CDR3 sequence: CAIRTGVNEKLFF. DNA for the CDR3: TGTGCCATCAGGACAGGCGTAAATGAAAAACTGTTTTTT.

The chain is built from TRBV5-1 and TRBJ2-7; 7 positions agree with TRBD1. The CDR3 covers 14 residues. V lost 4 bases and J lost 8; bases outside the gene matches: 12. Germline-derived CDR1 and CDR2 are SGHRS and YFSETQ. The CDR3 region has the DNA TGCGCCAGCAGCCCCGACCCTATGACAGGGAAGCAGTACTTC. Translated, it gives CASSPDPMTGKQYF. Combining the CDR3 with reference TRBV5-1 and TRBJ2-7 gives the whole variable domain KAGVTQTPRYLIKTRGQQVTLSCSPISGHRSVSWYQQTPGQGLQFLFEYFSETQRNKGNFPGRFSGRQFSNSRSEMNVSTLELGDSALYLCASSPDPMTGKQYFGPGTRLTVT.

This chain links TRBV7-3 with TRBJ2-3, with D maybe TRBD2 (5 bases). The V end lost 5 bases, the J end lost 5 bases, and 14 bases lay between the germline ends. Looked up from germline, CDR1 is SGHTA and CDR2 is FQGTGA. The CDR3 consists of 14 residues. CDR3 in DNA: TGTGCCAGCAGCCCTCAAGCGGAAGTAGATACGCAGTATTTT. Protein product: CASSPQAEVDTQYF.

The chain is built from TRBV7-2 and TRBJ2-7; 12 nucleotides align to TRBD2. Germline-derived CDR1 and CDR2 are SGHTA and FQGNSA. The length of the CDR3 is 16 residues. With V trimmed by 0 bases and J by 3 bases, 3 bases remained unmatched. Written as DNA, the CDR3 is TGTGCCAGCAGCTTAGCGGCGACTAGCGGGAGCTACGAGCAGTACTTC. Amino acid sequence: CASSLAATSGSYEQYF.

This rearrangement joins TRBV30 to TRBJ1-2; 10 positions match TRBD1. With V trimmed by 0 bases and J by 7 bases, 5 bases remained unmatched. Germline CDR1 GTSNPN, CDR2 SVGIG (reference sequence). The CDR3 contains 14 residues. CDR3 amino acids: CAWSVPGQGFGYTF. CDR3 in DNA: TGTGCCTGGAGTGTTCCGGGACAGGGGTTTGGCTACACCTTC.

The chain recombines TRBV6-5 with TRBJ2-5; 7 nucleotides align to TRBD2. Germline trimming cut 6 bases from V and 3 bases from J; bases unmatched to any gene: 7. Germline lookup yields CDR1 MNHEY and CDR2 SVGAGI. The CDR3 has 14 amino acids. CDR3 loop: CASSSAGEEETQYF. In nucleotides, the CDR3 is TGTGCCAGCAGCTCGGCGGGAGAGGAAGAGACCCAGTACTTC.

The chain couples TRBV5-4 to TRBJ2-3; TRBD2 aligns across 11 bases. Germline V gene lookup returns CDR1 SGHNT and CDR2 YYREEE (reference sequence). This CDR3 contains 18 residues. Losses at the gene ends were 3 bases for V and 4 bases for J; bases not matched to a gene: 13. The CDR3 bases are TGTGCCAGCAGCTCTCAGGTAAAACTAGCGGGAGCTTCAGATACGCAGTATTTT. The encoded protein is CASSSQVKLAGASDTQYF.

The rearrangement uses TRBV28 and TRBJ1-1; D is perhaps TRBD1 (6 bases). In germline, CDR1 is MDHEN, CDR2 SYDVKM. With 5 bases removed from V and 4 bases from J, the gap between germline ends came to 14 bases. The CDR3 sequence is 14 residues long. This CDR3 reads CASSQTGPLTEAFF. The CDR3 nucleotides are TGTGCCAGCAGTCAAACAGGGCCGCTCACTGAAGCTTTCTTT. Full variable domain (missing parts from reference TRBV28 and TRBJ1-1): DVKVTQSSRYLVKRTGEKVFLECVQDMDHENMFWYRQDPGLGLRLIYFSYDVKMKEKGDIPEGYSVSREKKERFSLILESASTNQTSMYLCASSQTGPLTEAFFGQGTRLTVV.

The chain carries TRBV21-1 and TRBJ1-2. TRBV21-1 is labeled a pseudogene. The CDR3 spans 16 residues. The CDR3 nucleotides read TGTGCCAGCAGCAAAAAAAGCTGGTGTCGGGACTATGGCTACACCTTC. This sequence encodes CASSKKSWCRDYGYTF.

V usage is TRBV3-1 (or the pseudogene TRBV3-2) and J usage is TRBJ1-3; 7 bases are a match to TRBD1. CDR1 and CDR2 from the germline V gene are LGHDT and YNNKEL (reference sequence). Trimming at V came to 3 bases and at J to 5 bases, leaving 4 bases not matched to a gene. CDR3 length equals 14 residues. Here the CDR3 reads CASSHGDSRNTIYF. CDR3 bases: TGTGCCAGCAGCCATGGGGACAGCCGAAACACCATATATTTT.

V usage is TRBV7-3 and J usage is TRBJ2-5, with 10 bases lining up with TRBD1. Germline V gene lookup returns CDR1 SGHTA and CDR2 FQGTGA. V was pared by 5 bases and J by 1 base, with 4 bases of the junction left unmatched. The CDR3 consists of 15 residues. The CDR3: CASSRQGALQETQYF. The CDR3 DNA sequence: TGTGCCAGCAGCAGACAGGGGGCCCTCCAAGAGACCCAGTACTTC.

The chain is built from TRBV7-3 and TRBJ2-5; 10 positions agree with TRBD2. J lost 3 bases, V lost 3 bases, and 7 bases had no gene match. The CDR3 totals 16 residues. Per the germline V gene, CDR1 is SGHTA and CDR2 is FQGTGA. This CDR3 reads CASSFGASGREETQYF. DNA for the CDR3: TGTGCCAGCAGCTTTGGGGCTAGCGGGAGAGAAGAGACCCAGTACTTC.

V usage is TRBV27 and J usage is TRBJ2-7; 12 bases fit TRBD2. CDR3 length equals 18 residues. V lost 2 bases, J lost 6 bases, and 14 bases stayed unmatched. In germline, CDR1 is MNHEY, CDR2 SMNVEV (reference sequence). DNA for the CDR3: TGTGCCAGCAGTTTACCGGGCCTAGCGGGAGGGCCGGTGTCCGAGCAGTACTTC. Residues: CASSLPGLAGGPVSEQYF.

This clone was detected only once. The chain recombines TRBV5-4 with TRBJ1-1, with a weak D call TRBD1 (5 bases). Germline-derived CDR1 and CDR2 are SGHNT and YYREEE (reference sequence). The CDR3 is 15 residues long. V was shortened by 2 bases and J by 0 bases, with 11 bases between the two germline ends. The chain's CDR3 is CASSFDQGMNTEAFF. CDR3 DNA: TGTGCCAGCAGCTTTGACCAGGGAATGAACACTGAAGCTTTCTTT.

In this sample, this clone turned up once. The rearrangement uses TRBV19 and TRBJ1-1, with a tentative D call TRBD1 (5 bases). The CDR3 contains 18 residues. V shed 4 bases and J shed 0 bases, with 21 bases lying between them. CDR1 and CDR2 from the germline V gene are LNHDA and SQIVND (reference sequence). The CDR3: CASSTMTPPAGMNTEAFF. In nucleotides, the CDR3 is TGTGCCAGTAGTACAATGACCCCACCGGCAGGGATGAACACTGAAGCTTTCTTT.

CDR3 protein: CASSSPGIRAGYTF. The DNA of the CDR3 is TGTGCCAGCAGTTCGCCAGGGATTCGCGCTGGCTACACCTTC. This sequence joins TRBV27 and TRBJ1-2; possibly TRBD1 for D (5 bases). V lost 4 bases, J lost 7 bases, and 16 bases lay in between. CDR1 is MNHEY, CDR2 SMNVEV, per germline (reference sequence). This CDR3 has 14 residues.